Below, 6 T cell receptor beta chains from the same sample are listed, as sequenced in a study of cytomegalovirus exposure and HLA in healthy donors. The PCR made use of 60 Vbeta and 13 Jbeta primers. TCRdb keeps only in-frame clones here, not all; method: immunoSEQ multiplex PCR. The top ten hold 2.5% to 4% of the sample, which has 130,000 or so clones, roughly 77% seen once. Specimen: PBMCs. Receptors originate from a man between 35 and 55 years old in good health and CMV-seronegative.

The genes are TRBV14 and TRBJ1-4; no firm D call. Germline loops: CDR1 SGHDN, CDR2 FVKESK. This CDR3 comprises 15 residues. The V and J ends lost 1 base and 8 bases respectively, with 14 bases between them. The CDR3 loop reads CASSQGEGAYEKLFF. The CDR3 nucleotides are TGTGCCAGCAGCCAAGGCGAGGGAGCTTACGAAAAACTGTTTTTT.

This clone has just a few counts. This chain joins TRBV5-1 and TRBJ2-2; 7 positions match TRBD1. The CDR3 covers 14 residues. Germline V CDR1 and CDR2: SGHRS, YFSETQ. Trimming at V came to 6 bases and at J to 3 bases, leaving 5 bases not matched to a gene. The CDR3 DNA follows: TGCGCCAGCACCGGGACAGAATACACCGGGGAGCTGTTTTTT. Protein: CASTGTEYTGELFF. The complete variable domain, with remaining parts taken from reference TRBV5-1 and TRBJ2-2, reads KAGVTQTPRYLIKTRGQQVTLSCSPISGHRSVSWYQQTPGQGLQFLFEYFSETQRNKGNFPGRFSGRQFSNSRSEMNVSTLELGDSALYLCASTGTEYTGELFFGEGSRLTVL.

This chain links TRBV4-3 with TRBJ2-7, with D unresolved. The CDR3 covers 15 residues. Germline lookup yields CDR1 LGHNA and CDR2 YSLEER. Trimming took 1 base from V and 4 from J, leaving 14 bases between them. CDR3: CASSQVGSSRYEQYF. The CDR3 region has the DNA TGCGCCAGCAGCCAAGTCGGGTCCAGTAGGTACGAGCAGTACTTC.

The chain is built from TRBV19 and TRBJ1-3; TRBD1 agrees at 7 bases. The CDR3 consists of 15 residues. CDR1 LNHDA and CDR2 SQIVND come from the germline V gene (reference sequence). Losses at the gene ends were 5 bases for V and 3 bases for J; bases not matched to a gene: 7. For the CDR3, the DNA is TGTGCCAGTAGTTATCGGGACAGATTTGGAAACACCATATATTTT. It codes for CASSYRDRFGNTIYF.

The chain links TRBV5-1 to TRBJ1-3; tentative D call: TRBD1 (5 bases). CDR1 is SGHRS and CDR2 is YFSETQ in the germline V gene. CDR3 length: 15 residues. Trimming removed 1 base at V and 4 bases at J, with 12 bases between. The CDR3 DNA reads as TGCGCCAGCAGCTTGTCAGGGCTTGACGGAAACACCATATATTTT. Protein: CASSLSGLDGNTIYF.

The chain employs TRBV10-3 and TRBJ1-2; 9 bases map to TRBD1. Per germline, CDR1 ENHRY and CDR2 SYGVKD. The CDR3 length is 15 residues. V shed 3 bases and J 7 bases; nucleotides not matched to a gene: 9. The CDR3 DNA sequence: TGTGCCATCAGTGAACCGGGACAGGGTAGGGGTGGCTACACCTTC. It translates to CAISEPGQGRGGYTF.